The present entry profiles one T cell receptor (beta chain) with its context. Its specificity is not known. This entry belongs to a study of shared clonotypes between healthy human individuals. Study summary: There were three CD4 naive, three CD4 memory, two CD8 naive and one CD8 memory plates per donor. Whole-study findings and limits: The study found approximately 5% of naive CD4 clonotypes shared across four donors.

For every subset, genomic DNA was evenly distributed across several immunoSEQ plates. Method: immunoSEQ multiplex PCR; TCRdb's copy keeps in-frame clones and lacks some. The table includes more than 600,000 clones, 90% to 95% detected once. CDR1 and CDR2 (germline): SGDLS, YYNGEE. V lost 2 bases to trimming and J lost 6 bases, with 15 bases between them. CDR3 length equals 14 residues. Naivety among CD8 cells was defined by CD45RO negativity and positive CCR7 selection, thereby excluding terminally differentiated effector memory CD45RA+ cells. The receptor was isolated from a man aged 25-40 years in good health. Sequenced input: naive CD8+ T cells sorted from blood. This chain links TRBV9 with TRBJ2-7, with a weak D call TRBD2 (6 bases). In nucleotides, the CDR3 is TGTGCCAGCAGCGTGTCCGGGAGCTTAGGCGAGCAGTACTTC. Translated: CASSVSGSLGEQYF.